Listed below are T cell receptor beta chains from one sample, sequenced in a study of radiation and T cells in renal cell carcinoma. Produced via immunoSEQ multiplex PCR; TCRdb's table is partial and in-frame only. Seen here are about 95,000 clones, 75% to 90% observed once, and the top ten hold over 6%. Source: blood, taken from a patient whose treatment included radiotherapy and nephrectomy. The receptor source for this set is a man between 45 and 60 years old with renal cell carcinoma. The CDR3 runs from the conserved cysteine through the conserved F or W. A D gene is named only where the DNA matches it firmly. Part of the rows lack a size; the others show once, few, many or a class for expanded clones.

d_gene	v_gene	j_gene	abundance	CDR3aa	CDR3nt
.	TRBV20-1	TRBJ2-3	.	CSAWTTARYF	TGCAGTGCGTGGACCACCGCCCGGTATTTT
TRBD2	TRBV2	TRBJ2-5	.	CASREGRGEETQYF	TGTGCCAGCAGGGAGGGACGGGGGGAGGAGACCCAGTACTTC
.	TRBV30	TRBJ2-7	.	CAWSKDSPYEQYF	TGTGCCTGGAGTAAGGATTCACCCTACGAGCAGTACTTC
TRBD1	TRBV11-1	TRBJ1-1	few	CASSTLQGAATEAFF	TGTGCCAGCAGCACACTCCAGGGGGCTGCCACTGAAGCTTTCTTT
TRBD1	TRBV18	TRBJ2-5	.	CASSTRTGDQETQYF	TGTGCCAGCTCAACTCGGACAGGCGACCAAGAGACCCAGTACTTC
TRBD1	TRBV6-1	TRBJ1-4	.	CASSVQSGTDNEKLFF	TGTGCCAGCAGTGTACAGTCCGGGACAGATAATGAAAAACTGTTTTTT
TRBD1	TRBV9	TRBJ2-7	medium-sized	CASSGTGNSYEQYF	TGTGCCAGCAGCGGGACAGGGAACAGCTACGAGCAGTACTTC
.	TRBV6-1	TRBJ2-7	.	CASSEFGGYEQYF	TGTGCCAGCAGTGAATTCGGCGGCTACGAGCAGTACTTC
TRBD2	TRBV11-2	TRBJ2-7	.	CASTPPAGGGEQYF	TGTGCCAGCACCCCTCCTGCGGGGGGGGGCGAGCAGTACTTC
.	TRBV6-5	TRBJ1-3	.	CASSLATGNTIYF	TGTGCCAGCAGTTTGGCCACTGGAAACACCATATATTTT
.	TRBV4-2	TRBJ2-2	.	CASSQGNQGGSNTGELFF	TGTGCCAGCAGCCAAGGCAACCAGGGGGGGTCGAACACCGGGGAGCTGTTTTTT
.	TRBV6-5	TRBJ1-6	large	CASSLNAPGRTLHF	TGTGCCAGCAGTCTCAACGCCCCGGGACGAACCCTCCACTTT
.	TRBV7-7	TRBJ2-1	.	CASSLEGRYNEQFF	TGTGCTAGCAGCTTAGAGGGGCGCTACAATGAGCAGTTCTTC
.	TRBV20-1	TRBJ2-4	.	CSASVGNIQYF	TGCAGTGCTAGCGTTGGAAACATTCAGTACTTC
.	TRBV9	TRBJ2-1	medium-sized	CASSQTTGKSSYNEQFF	TGTGCCAGCAGTCAAACTACCGGGAAAAGCTCCTACAATGAGCAGTTCTTC
.	TRBV11-2	TRBJ2-7	many	CASSLGASGGLYEQYF	TGTGCCAGCAGCTTAGGCGCCTCTGGGGGGCTTTACGAGCAGTACTTC
TRBD2	TRBV6-5	TRBJ2-7	.	CASSISGSGYEQYF	TGTGCCAGCAGTATTAGCGGGAGTGGGTACGAGCAGTACTTC
.	TRBV28	TRBJ2-7	.	CASSSWTEKVFEQYF	TGTGCCAGCAGCTCTTGGACAGAGAAGGTTTTCGAGCAGTACTTC
TRBD1	TRBV28	TRBJ1-3	.	CASSSFGTGDGNTIYF	TGTGCCAGCAGCTCCTTCGGGACAGGGGACGGAAACACCATATATTTT
.	TRBV18	TRBJ1-1	.	CASSPPFAEAFF	TGTGCCAGCTCACCACCTTTTGCTGAAGCTTTCTTT
TRBD2	TRBV4-2	TRBJ2-3	.	CASSQGGAGSYTDTQYF	TGTGCCAGCAGCCAAGGGGGAGCGGGGAGCTACACAGATACGCAGTATTTT
TRBD1	TRBV5-5	TRBJ2-7	.	CASSLGTGETYEQYF	TGTGCCAGCAGTCTAGGGACAGGGGAAACCTACGAGCAGTACTTC
TRBD2	TRBV5-1	TRBJ2-5	.	CASSRTSVSYQETQYF	TGCGCCAGCAGCCGGACTAGCGTTTCGTACCAAGAGACCCAGTACTTC